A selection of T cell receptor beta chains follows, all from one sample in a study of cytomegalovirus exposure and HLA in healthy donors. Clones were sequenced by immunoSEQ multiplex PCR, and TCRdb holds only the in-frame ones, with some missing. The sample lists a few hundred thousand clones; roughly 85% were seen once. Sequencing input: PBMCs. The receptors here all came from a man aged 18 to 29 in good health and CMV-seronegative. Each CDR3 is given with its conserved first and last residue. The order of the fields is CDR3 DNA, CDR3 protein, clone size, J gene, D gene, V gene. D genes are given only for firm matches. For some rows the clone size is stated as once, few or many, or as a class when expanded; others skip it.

CDR3 DNA: TGTGCCAGTAGTCCCGGACAGGCGAGGGGATATGGCTACACCTTC
CDR3 protein: CASSPGQARGYGYTF
clone size: -
J gene: TRBJ1-2
D gene: TRBD1
V gene: TRBV19

CDR3 DNA: TGTGCCTGGAGTAAAAGGGCTAGCGGGGTCTATGAGCAGTTCTTC
CDR3 protein: CAWSKRASGVYEQFF
clone size: -
J gene: TRBJ2-1
D gene: TRBD2
V gene: TRBV30

CDR3 DNA: TGCGCCAGCAGCCAAGATCCCCCAGGGGCATTGGGCACTGAAGCTTTCTTT
CDR3 protein: CASSQDPPGALGTEAFF
clone size: -
J gene: TRBJ1-1
D gene: -
V gene: TRBV4-1

CDR3 DNA: TGCAGCGTTGAAATAGGGGTCTACGGCTACACCTTC
CDR3 protein: CSVEIGVYGYTF
clone size: -
J gene: TRBJ1-2
D gene: -
V gene: TRBV29-1

CDR3 DNA: TGTGCCAGTGAAGCTTGGACGGGACAGGGGTCCTACGAGCAGTACTTC
CDR3 protein: CASEAWTGQGSYEQYF
clone size: -
J gene: TRBJ2-7
D gene: TRBD1
V gene: TRBV14

CDR3 DNA: TGTGCCAGCAGTGACCCCCGGGAGGGGAACACCGGGGAGCTGTTTTTT
CDR3 protein: CASSDPREGNTGELFF
clone size: -
J gene: TRBJ2-2
D gene: TRBD2
V gene: TRBV2

CDR3 DNA: TGTGCCAGCAGCGGGTCGGTCAGGGGATATGAGACCCAGTACTTC
CDR3 protein: CASSGSVRGYETQYF
clone size: -
J gene: TRBJ2-5
D gene: -
V gene: TRBV5-6

CDR3 DNA: TGTGCCACCAGCAGAGGCCGGGACAGGGTAGATGGCTACACCTTC
CDR3 protein: CATSRGRDRVDGYTF
clone size: -
J gene: TRBJ1-2
D gene: TRBD1
V gene: TRBV15

CDR3 DNA: TGTGCCAGCAGTCGGACCTTTAGCGGGGGGGCCCAAGAGACCCAGTACTTC
CDR3 protein: CASSRTFSGGAQETQYF
clone size: -
J gene: TRBJ2-5
D gene: TRBD2
V gene: TRBV11-2

CDR3 DNA: TGTGCCAGCAGCGTAGCAGCACAGGGCTCCTTCTACACCTTC
CDR3 protein: CASSVAAQGSFYTF
clone size: many
J gene: TRBJ1-2
D gene: -
V gene: TRBV9

CDR3 DNA: TGTGCCAGCAGCCAAGCTCTAGCGGGGGGAGCAGATACGCAGTATTTT
CDR3 protein: CASSQALAGGADTQYF
clone size: -
J gene: TRBJ2-3
D gene: TRBD2
V gene: TRBV4-2

CDR3 DNA: TGTGCCAGCGCGACAGGGGCGAACACCGGGGAGCTGTTTTTT
CDR3 protein: CASATGANTGELFF
clone size: few
J gene: TRBJ2-2
D gene: TRBD1
V gene: TRBV19